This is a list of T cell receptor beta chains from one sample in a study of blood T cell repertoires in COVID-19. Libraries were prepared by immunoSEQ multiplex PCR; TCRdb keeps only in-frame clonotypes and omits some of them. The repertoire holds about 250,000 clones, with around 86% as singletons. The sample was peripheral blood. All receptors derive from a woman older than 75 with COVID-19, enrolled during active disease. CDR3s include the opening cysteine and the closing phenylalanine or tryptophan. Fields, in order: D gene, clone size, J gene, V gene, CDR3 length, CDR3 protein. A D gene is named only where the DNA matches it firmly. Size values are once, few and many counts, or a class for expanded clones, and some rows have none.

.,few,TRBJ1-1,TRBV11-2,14,CASSLGWGNTEAFF
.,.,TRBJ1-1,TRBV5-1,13,CASSLRHPGAAFF
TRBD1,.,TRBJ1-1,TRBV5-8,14,CASSLAPGGTEAFF
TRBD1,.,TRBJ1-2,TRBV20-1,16,CSASPPGQGERDGYTF
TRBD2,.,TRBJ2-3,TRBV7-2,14,CASSAGGGADTQYF
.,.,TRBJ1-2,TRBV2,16,CASSETMGGGSYGYTF
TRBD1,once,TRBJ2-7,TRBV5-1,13,CASAGGGFYEQYF
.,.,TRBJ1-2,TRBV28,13,CASSRGDGYGYTF
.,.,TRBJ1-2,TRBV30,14,CAWKKYTEEYGYTF
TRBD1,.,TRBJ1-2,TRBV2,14,CASRGDRFNYGYTF
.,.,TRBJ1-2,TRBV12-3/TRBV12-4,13,CASSLRERSGYTF
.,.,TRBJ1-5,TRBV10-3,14,CAISGREGNQPQHF
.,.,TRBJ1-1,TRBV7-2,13,CASSRQLNTEAFF
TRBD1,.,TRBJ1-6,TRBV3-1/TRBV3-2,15,CASSQDSGQGSPLHF
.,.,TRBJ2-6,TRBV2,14,CASSVQAGANVLTF
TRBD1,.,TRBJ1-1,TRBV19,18,CASSSNLRDRRGEAEAFF
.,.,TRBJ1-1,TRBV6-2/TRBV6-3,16,CASSYPSGFMNTEAFF
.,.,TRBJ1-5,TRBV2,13,CASAKDPREPQHF
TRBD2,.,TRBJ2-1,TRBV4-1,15,CASSHLTSGNNEQFF
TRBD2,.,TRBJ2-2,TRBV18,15,CASSPGLGNTGELFF
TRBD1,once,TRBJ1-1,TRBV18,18,CASSPLLQGAQSNTEAFF
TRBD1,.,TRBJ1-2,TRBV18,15,CASSPDRAANYGYTF
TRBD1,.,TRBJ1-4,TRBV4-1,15,CASSQAGTGTGKLFF
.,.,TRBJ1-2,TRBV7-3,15,CASSSGSGGGHGYTF
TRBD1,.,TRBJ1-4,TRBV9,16,CASSPRGTGVNEKLFF
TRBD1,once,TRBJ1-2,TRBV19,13,CASSRTGLIGYTF
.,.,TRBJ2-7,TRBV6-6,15,CASTNQRGGASEQYF
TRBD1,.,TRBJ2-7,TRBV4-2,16,CASSQGQGVSEGEQYF
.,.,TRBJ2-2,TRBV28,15,CASRLQGIPTGELFF
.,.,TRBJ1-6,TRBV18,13,CASSPISDSPLHF
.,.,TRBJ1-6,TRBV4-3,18,CASSQDPPVPSYNSPLHF